The 2 T cell receptor beta chains in this list originate from one sample, sequenced in a study of persistence of HIV-infected CD4 T cells. Cells were stimulated with overlapping HIV-1 Gag 15-mer peptides. Sorting selected CD4+ T cells upregulating both CD40 ligand and CD69. The libraries were made with immunoSEQ version 4 in survey mode. Using immunoSEQ multiplex PCR, the repertoire was profiled, and TCRdb retains in-frame clones only, with some absent. The table shows roughly 20,000 clones, with 65% occurring only once. No antigen has been identified for these receptors. The starting material was CD4+ T cells sorted from PBMCs after approximately 19-hour stimulation, obtained from a patient who received antiretroviral therapy. These receptor sequences come from an adult woman with HIV who was CMV-seropositive.

The chain combines TRBV3-1 (or the pseudogene TRBV3-2) with TRBJ1-2; D not resolved. The V end lost 5 bases, the J end lost 1 base, and 11 bases lay between the germline ends. The CDR3 runs 14 residues. Germline values: CDR1 LGHDT, CDR2 YNNKEL (reference sequence). The CDR3 region has the DNA TGTGCCAGCAGCAACGGCGTAAATAACTATGGCTACACCTTC. Residues: CASSNGVNNYGYTF.

The chain has TRBV12-3 or TRBV12-4 and TRBJ2-3; D is ambiguous. The CDR3 runs to 12 residues. Between the trimmed V and J ends, which lost 7 bases and 4 bases, there was a span of 9 bases. The CDR3: CASTPHPDTQYF. CDR3 DNA sequence: TGTGCCAGCACCCCCCATCCAGATACGCAGTATTTT.